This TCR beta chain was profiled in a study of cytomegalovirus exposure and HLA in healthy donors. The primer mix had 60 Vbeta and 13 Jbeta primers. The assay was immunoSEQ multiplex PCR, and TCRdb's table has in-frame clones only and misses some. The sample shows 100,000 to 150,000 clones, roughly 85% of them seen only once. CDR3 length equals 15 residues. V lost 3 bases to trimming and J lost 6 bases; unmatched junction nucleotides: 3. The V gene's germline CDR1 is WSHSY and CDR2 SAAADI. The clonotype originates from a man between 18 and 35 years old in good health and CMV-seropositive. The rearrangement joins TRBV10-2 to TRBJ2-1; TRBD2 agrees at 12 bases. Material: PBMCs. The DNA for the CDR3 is TGCGCCAGCAGTGAAGGGGGACTAGCGGGCAATGAGCAGTTCTTC. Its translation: CASSEGGLAGNEQFF.